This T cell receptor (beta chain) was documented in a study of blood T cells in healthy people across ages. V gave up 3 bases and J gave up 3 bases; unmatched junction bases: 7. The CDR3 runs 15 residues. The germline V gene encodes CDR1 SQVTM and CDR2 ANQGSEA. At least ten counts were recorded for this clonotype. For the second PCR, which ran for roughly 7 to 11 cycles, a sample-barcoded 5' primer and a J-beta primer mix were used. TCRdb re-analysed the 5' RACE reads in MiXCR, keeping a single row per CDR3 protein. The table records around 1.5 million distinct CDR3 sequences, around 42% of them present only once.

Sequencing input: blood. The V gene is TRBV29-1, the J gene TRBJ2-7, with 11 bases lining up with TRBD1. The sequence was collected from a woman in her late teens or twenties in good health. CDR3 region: CSVDNPGQGVYEQYF. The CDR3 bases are TGCAGCGTTGACAACCCGGGACAGGGGGTCTACGAGCAGTACTTC.